The entry below gives a single T cell receptor beta chain sequence along with its context. The antigen remains undetermined. Compared with germline, one end of the junction differs, possibly owing to a read error. The CDR3 sequence is 16 residues long. Germline CDR1 reads LGHNA; CDR2 reads YNFKEQ. TCRdb used MiXCR to reprocess the multiplex PCR reads, holding one entry per CDR3 protein. Of around 120,000 distinct CDR3 sequences in the sample, around 20% were seen once. This entry belongs to a study of breast tumors, draining lymph nodes, adjacent tissues. Breast cancer patients provided tissue from their axillary draining lymph nodes. Study-level results: Compared with basal-like, luminal-like tumors shared significantly more repertoire with nontumor tissue. Compared with lymph nodes, tumors were less diverse; compared with nontumor tissue, more. That most tumor T cells come from lymph nodes remained unproven. Data fit most tumor T cells coming from lymph node, expanding in tumor.

This receptor was taken from a female donor with breast cancer. Some clones in this sample may be carry-over from other donors' samples. The sequenced sample was axillary lymph node tissue. V gene TRBV4-2 combines with J gene TRBJ2-3; 9 positions match TRBD2. The CDR3 DNA follows: TGTGTCAGCAGCCAAGAAGGCGGGAGGGCCGCAGATACGCAGTATTTT. Amino acids: CVSSQEGGRAADTQYF.